This T cell receptor (beta chain) was identified during a study of response to subunit inactivated influenza vaccine. Study findings and constraints: The authors put forward the suggestion that each seasonal influenza vaccination may bring in only a limited number of new T cells.

Many counts were recorded for this clonotype. Its specificity is not known. TCRdb recomputed calls from the RT-PCR reads with MiXCR, one row per CDR3 protein. The sample comprises roughly 570,000 distinct CDR3 sequences, around 15% of which are singletons, and around 10% rests with the top ten. The V and J ends lost 5 bases and 4 bases, in that order; junction bases with no gene match: 10. The CDR3 length is 15 residues. The chain recombines TRBV12-3 or TRBV12-4 with TRBJ2-7, with 8 bases fitting TRBD1. The origin of this receptor is a man between 50 and 59 years old who received an inactivated influenza vaccine. The specimen comprised PBMCs from blood, sampled 12 days after vaccination. This chain's CDR3 is CASSDGQGGMYEQYF. The CDR3 DNA reads TGTGCCAGCAGTGACGGACAGGGTGGTATGTACGAGCAGTACTTC.